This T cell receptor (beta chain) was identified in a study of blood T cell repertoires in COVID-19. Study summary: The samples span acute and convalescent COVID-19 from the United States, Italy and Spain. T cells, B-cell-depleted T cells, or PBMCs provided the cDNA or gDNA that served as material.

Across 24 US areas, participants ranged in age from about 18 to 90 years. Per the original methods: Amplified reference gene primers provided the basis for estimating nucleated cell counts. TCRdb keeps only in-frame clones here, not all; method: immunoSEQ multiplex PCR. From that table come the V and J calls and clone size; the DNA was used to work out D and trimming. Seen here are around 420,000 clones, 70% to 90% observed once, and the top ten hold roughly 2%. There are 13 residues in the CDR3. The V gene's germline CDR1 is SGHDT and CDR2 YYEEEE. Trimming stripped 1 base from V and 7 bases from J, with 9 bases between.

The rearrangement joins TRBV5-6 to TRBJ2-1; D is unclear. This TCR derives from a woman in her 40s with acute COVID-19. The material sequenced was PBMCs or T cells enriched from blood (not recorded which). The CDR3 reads CASSLRHLNEQFF. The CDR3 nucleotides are TGTGCCAGCAGCTTGCGACATTTAAATGAGCAGTTCTTC.